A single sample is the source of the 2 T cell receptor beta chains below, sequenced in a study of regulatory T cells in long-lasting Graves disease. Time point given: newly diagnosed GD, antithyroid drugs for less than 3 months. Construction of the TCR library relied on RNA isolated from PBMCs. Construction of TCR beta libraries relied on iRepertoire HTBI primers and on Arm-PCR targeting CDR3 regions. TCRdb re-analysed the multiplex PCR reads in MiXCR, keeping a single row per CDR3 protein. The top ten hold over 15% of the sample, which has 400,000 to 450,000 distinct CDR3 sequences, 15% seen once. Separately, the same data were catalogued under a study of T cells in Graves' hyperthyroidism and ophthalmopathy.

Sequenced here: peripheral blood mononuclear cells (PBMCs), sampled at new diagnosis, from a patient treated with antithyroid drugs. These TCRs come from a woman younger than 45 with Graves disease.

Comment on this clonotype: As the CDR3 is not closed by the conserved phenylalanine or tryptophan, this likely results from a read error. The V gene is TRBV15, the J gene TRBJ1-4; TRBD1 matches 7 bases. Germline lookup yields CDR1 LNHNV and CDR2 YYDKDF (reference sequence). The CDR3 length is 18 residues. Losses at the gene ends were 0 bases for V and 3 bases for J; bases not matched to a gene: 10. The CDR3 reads CATSRDPHPGQSNEKLFL. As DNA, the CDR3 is TGTGCCACCAGCAGAGACCCCCATCCGGGACAGTCTAATGAAAAACTGTTTCTT.

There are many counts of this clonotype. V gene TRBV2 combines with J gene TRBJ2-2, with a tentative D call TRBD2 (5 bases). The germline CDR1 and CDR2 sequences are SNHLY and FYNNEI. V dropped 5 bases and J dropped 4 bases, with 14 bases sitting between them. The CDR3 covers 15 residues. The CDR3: CASSYRERGTGELFF. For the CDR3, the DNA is TGTGCCAGCAGTTACCGGGAACGCGGCACCGGGGAGCTGTTTTTT.